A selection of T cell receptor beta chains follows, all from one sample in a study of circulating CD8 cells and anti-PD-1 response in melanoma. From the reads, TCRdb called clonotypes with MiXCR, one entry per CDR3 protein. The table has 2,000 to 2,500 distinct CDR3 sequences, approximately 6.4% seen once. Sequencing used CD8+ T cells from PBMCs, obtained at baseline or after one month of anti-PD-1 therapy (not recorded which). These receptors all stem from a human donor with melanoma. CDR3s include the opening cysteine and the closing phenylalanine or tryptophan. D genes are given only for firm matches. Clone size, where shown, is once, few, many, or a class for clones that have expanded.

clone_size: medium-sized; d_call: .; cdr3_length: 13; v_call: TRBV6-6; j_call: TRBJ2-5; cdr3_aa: CASSYSSRETQYF; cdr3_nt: TGTGCCAGCAGTTACTCTTCCCGAGAGACCCAGTACTTC
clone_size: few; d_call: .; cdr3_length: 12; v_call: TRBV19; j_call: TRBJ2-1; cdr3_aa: CASSYPGNEQFF; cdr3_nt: TGTGCCAGTAGTTATCCAGGGAATGAGCAGTTCTTC
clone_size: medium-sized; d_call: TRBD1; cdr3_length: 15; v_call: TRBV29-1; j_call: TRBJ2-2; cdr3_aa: CSVDEGQANTGELFF; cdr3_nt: TGCAGCGTTGACGAGGGACAGGCGAACACCGGGGAGCTGTTTTTT
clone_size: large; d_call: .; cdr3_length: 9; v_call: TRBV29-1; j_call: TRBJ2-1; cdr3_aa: CSVGTEQFF; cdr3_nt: TGCAGCGTTGGTACTGAGCAGTTCTTC
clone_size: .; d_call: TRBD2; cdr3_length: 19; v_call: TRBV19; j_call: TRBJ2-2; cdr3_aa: CASSIPTEELAGYTGELFF; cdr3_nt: TGTGCCAGTAGTATACCTACAGAGGAACTAGCGGGGTACACCGGGGAGCTGTTTTTT
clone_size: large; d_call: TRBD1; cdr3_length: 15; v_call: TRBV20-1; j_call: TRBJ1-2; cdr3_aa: CSARDQSDRGYGYTF; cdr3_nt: TGCAGTGCTAGAGATCAGAGCGACAGGGGTTATGGCTACACCTTC
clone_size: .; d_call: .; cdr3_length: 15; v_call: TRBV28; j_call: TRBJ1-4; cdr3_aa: CASRIDTSSNEKLFF; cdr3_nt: TGTGCCAGCCGAATTGACACCAGCTCTAATGAAAAACTGTTCTTT
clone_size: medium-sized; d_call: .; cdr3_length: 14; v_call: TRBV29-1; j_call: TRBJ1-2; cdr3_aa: CSVGPGVGSGGYTF; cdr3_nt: TGCAGCGTTGGTCCTGGGGTTGGATCGGGAGGCTACACCTTC
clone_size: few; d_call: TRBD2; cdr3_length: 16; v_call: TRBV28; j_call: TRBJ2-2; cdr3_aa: CASSLLAGGLTGELFF; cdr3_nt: TGTGCCAGCAGTCTCCTAGCGGGGGGTCTGACCGGGGAGCTGTTTTTT
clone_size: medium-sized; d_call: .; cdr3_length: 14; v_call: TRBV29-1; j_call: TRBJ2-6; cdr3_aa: CSVHTGAGANVLTF; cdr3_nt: TGCAGCGTCCATACCGGGGCCGGGGCCAACGTCCTGACTTTC
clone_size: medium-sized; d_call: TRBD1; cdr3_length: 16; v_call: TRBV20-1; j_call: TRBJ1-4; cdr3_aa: CSARLDRGRTNEKLFF; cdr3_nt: TGCAGTGCAAGATTGGACAGGGGGCGAACTAATGAAAAACTGTTTTTT
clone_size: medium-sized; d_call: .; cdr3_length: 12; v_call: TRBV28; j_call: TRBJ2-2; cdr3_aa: CASRSGTGELFF; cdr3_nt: TGTGCCAGCAGATCTGGCACCGGGGAGCTGTTTTTT
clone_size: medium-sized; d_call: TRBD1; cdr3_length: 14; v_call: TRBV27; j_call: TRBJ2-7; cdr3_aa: CASSLGQGGYEQYF; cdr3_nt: TGTGCCAGCAGTTTGGGACAGGGAGGCTACGAGCAGTACTTC
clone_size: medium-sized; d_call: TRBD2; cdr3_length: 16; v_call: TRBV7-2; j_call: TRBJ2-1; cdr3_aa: CASSPRTSGVYNEQFF; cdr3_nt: TGTGCCAGCAGCCCTCGGACTAGCGGGGTCTACAATGAGCAGTTCTTC
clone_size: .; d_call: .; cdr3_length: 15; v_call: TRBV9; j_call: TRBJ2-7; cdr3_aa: CASSARGGGTYEQYF; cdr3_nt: TGTGCCAGCAGCGCACGTGGTGGGGGAACCTACGAGCAGTACTTC
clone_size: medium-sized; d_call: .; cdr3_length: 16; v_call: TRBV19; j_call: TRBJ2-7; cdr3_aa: CASSIGLGRILYEQYF; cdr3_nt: TGTGCCAGTAGTATAGGCCTTGGACGAATCCTCTACGAGCAGTACTTC
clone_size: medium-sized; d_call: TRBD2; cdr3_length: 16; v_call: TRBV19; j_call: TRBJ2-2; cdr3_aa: CASSIPASGGTGELFF; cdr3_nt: TGTGCCAGTAGTATTCCGGCTAGCGGGGGGACCGGGGAGCTGTTTTTT
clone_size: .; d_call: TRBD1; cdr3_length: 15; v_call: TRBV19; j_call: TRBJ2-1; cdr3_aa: CASSIDTRQGNEQFF; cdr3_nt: TGTGCCAGTAGTATAGACACCCGACAGGGCAATGAGCAGTTCTTC
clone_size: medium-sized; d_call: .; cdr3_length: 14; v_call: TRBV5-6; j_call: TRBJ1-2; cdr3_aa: CASSLIQGTDGYTF; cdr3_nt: TGTGCCAGCAGCTTGATTCAGGGCACGGATGGCTACACCTTC
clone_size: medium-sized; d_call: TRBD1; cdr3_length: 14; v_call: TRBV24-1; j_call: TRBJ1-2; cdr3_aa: CATSPGQGVGGYTF; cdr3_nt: TGTGCCACCAGTCCGGGACAGGGGGTCGGTGGCTACACCTTC
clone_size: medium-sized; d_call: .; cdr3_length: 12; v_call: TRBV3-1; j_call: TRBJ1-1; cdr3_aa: CASSHDRREAFF; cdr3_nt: TGTGCCAGCAGCCATGATCGGCGTGAAGCTTTCTTT
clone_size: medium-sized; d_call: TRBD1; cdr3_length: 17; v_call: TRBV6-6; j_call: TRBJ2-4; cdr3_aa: CASSWAPGQGVENIQYF; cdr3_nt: TGTGCCAGCAGTTGGGCCCCGGGACAGGGGGTCGAAAACATTCAGTACTTC
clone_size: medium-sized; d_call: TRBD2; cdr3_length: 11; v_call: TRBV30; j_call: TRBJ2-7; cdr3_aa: CACSGAYEQYF; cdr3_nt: TGTGCCTGCAGCGGGGCCTACGAGCAGTACTTC
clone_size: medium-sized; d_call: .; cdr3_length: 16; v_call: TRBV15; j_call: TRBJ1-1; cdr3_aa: CATSRVLAGAPTEAFF; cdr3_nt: TGTGCCACCAGCAGAGTCCTAGCGGGGGCTCCCACTGAAGCTTTCTTT
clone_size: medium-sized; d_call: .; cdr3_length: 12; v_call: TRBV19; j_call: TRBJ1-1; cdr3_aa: CASETGNTEAFF; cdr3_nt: TGTGCCAGTGAGACAGGGAACACTGAAGCTTTCTTT
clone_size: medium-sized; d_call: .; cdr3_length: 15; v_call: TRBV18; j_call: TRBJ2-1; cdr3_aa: CASSPAEGSYNEQFF; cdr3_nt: TGTGCCAGCTCACCCGCCGAGGGGTCCTACAATGAGCAGTTCTTC
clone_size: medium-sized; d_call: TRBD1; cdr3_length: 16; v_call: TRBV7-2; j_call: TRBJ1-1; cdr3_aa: CASSLAFWQGATEAFF; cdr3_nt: TGTGCCAGCAGCTTAGCCTTTTGGCAGGGGGCAACTGAAGCTTTCTTT
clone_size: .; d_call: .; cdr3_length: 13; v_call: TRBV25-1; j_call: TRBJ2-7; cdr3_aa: CASSDPYFDEQYF; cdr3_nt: TGTGCCAGCAGTGACCCTTATTTCGACGAGCAGTACTTC
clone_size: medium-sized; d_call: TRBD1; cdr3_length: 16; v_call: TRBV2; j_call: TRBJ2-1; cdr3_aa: CASTSGRDRGNNEQFF; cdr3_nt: TGTGCCAGCACCTCGGGCCGGGACAGGGGTAACAATGAGCAGTTCTTC
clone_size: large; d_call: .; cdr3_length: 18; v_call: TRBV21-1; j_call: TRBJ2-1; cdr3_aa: CASSKVDPGLAGRNEQFF; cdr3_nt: TGTGCCAGCAGCAAAGTAGACCCGGGACTAGCGGGGCGGAATGAGCAGTTCTTC
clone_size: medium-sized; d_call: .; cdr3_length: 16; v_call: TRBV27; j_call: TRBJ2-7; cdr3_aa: CASSPTGQRDSYEQYF; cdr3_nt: TGTGCCAGCAGTCCGACCGGACAGCGAGACTCCTACGAGCAGTACTTC
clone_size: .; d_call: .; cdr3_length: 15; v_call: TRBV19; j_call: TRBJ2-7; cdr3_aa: CASSIGTGTSYEQYF; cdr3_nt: TGTGCCAGTAGTATCGGGACGGGAACCTCCTACGAGCAGTACTTC
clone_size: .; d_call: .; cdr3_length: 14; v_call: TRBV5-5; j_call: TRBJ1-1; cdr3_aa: CASRFGPGQEEAFF; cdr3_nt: TGTGCCAGCAGGTTTGGACCGGGACAAGAAGAAGCTTTCTTT
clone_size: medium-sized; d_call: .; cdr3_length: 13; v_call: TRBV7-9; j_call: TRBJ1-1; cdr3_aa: CASSFSENTEAFF; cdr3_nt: TGTGCCAGCAGCTTCTCGGAGAACACTGAAGCTTTCTTT
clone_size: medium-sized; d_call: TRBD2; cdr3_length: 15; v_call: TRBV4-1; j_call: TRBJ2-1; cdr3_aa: CASSQTGTTYNEQFF; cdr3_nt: TGCGCCAGCAGCCAGACCGGGACTACTTACAATGAGCAGTTCTTC
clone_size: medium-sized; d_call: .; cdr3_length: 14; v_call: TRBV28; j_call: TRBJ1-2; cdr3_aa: CASSLGGGNGGYTF; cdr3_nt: TGTGCCAGCAGTCTCGGTGGAGGGAATGGAGGCTACACCTTC
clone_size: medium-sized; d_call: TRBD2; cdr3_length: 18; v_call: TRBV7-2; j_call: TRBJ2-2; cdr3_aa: CASSLALSGGALTGELFF; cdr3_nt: TGTGCCAGCAGCTTAGCGCTTAGCGGGGGGGCCCTGACCGGGGAGCTGTTTTTT
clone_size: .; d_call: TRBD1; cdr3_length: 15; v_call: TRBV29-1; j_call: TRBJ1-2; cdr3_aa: CSVEVGQGSNYGYTF; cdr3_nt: TGCAGCGTTGAGGTGGGACAGGGTTCTAACTATGGCTACACCTTC
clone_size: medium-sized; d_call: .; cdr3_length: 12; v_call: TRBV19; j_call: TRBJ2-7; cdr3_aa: CASNRVGYEQYF; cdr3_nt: TGTGCCAGTAACAGGGTAGGCTACGAGCAGTACTTC
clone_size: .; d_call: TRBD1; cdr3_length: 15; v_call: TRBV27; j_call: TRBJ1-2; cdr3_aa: CASSLERTGGNGYTF; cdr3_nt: TGTGCCAGCAGTTTGGAACGGACAGGGGGTAATGGCTACACCTTC
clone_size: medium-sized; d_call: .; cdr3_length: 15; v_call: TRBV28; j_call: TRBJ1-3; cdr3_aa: CASSRRVETGNTIYF; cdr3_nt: TGTGCCAGCAGCCGCCGGGTGGAGACTGGAAACACCATATATTTT
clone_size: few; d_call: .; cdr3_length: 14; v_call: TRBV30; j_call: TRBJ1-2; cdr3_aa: CAWSPLGENYGYTF; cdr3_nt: TGTGCCTGGAGTCCGCTTGGGGAAAACTATGGCTACACCTTC
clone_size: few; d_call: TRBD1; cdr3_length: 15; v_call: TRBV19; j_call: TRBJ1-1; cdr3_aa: CASSMDRGMNTEAFF; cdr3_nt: TGTGCCAGTAGTATGGACAGGGGAATGAACACTGAAGCTTTCTTT
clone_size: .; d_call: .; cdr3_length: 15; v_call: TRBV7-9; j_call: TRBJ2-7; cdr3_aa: CASRARDEGVYEQYF; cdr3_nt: TGTGCCAGCAGGGCACGGGATGAAGGAGTCTACGAGCAGTACTTC
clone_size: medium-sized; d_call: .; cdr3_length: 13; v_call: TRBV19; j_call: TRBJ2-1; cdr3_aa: CASSIMAYNEQFF; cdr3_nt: TGTGCCAGTAGTATTATGGCGTACAATGAGCAGTTCTTC
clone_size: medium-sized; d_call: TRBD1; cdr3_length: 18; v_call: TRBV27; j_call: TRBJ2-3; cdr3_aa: CASSLSGDRGRGADTQYF; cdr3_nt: TGTGCCAGCAGTTTATCCGGGGACAGGGGGCGAGGCGCAGATACGCAGTATTTT
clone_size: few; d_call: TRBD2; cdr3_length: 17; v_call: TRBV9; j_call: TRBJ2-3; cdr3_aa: CASSVEVAGGPTDTQYF; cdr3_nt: TGTGCCAGCAGCGTAGAAGTAGCGGGGGGGCCAACAGATACGCAGTATTTT
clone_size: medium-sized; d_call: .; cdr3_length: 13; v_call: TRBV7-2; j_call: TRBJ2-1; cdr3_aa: CASSSTDYNEQFF; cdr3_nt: TGTGCCAGCAGCTCGACGGATTACAATGAGCAGTTCTTC
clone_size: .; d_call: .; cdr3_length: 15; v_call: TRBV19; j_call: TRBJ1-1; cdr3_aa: CASTFPAGVSSEAFF; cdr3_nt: TGTGCCAGTACCTTTCCCGCAGGGGTTAGCTCTGAAGCTTTCTTT
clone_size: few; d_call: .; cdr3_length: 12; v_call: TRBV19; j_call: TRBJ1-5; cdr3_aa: CASSLGNQPQHF; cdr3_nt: TGTGCCAGTAGTTTGGGGAATCAGCCCCAGCATTTT
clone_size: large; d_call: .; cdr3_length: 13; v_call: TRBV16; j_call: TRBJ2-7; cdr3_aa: CASSHGLNYEQYF; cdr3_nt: TGTGCCAGCAGCCACGGACTGAACTACGAGCAGTACTTC
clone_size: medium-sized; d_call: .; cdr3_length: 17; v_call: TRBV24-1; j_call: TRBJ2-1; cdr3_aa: CATSDEDWGQSYNEQFF; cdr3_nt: TGTGCCACCAGTGATGAGGACTGGGGTCAGTCCTACAATGAGCAGTTCTTC
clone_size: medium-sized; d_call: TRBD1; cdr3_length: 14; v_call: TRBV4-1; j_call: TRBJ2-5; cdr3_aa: CASRETDREETQYF; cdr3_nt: TGCGCCAGCAGGGAGACGGACAGGGAAGAGACCCAGTACTTC